These 3 T cell receptor beta chains came from one sample sequenced in a study of cytomegalovirus exposure and HLA in healthy donors. The study ran its PCR with 60 Vbeta and 13 Jbeta primers. Here immunoSEQ multiplex PCR was the method, and the copy in TCRdb shows in-frame clones only, minus some. In the table there are approximately 72,000 clones, 78% of which are singletons. The sample comprised PBMCs. These receptors came from a male donor in good health and CMV-seropositive.

The V call is TRBV28, the J call TRBJ1-4; 10 nucleotides align to TRBD1. CDR1 is MDHEN, CDR2 SYDVKM, per germline. The CDR3 is 14 residues long. V shed 6 bases, J shed 7 bases, and the junction held 5 bases outside the gene matches. CDR3 amino acids: CASRGDRGSEKLFF. CDR3 DNA sequence: TGTGCCAGCAGGGGGGACAGGGGCTCTGAAAAACTGTTTTTT.

J is TRBJ1-5 and V is TRBV28; TRBD1 is a possible D gene (6 bases). Per the germline V gene, CDR1 is MDHEN and CDR2 is SYDVKM. The CDR3 spans 15 residues. V was pared by 5 bases and J by 6 bases, with 17 bases between. The CDR3 DNA reads as TGTGCCAGCAGTAGCCCTCAGGGGACGAGTCAGCCCCAGCATTTT. Encoded protein: CASSSPQGTSQPQHF.

Here the CDR3 DNA reads TGTGCCAGCAGCTGGACAGGTAACGGTGAGCAGTTCTTC. It codes for CASSWTGNGEQFF. The rearrangement uses TRBV7-2 and TRBJ2-1, with TRBD1 identical over 7 bases. Germline CDR1 SGHTA, CDR2 FQGNSA. The J segment lost 9 bases and the V segment lost 4 bases, leaving 6 bases of the junction unmatched. CDR3 length equals 13 residues.